This is a list of T cell receptor beta chains from one sample in a study of cytomegalovirus exposure and HLA in healthy donors. This table comes from immunoSEQ multiplex PCR, and its TCRdb copy is limited to in-frame clones, with some not included. The sample includes approximately 150,000 clones, around four fifths of them seen just once. The sequencing sample was made of PBMCs. These receptors were collected from a woman under 40 in good health and CMV-seropositive. Each CDR3 is given with its conserved first and last residue. A D gene is named only where the DNA matches it firmly. Clone size is not always given. Where it is, it says once, few, many or a class for expanded clones.

J: TRBJ1-5; V: TRBV11-2; size: .; D: TRBD1; CDR3: CASSWGQGSGQPQHF; DNA: TGTGCCAGCAGCTGGGGACAGGGGTCAGGTCAGCCCCAGCATTTT
J: TRBJ2-7; V: TRBV4-3; size: .; D: TRBD1; CDR3: CASSQAGTGEWFEQYF; DNA: TGCGCCAGCAGCCAGGCCGGGACAGGGGAGTGGTTCGAGCAGTACTTC
J: TRBJ2-6; V: TRBV25-1; size: .; D: .; CDR3: CASSEQGTGANVLTF; DNA: TGTGCCAGCAGTGAGCAGGGAACTGGGGCCAACGTCCTGACTTTC
J: TRBJ2-7; V: TRBV11-2; size: few; D: TRBD1; CDR3: CASSRSGTARYEQYF; DNA: TGTGCCAGCAGCCGTTCCGGGACAGCAAGATACGAGCAGTACTTC
J: TRBJ1-1; V: TRBV6-5; size: .; D: .; CDR3: CASSPDSPLEAFF; DNA: TGTGCCAGCAGCCCCGACAGCCCCCTTGAAGCTTTCTTT
J: TRBJ2-7; V: TRBV7-6; size: .; D: .; CDR3: CASSLGGPLKPYEQYF; DNA: TGTGCCAGCAGCTTAGGGGGGCCACTGAAACCCTACGAGCAGTACTTC
J: TRBJ2-7; V: TRBV10-2; size: .; D: .; CDR3: CASGHEQYF; DNA: TGCGCCAGCGGCCACGAGCAGTACTTC
J: TRBJ2-2; V: TRBV6-5; size: .; D: TRBD1; CDR3: CASSYGTGNTGELFF; DNA: TGTGCCAGCAGTTACGGGACAGGGAACACCGGGGAGCTGTTTTTT
J: TRBJ1-2; V: TRBV10-3; size: .; D: .; CDR3: CAISERGGDYGYTF; DNA: TGTGCCATCAGTGAGAGGGGTGGAGACTATGGCTACACCTTC
J: TRBJ2-6; V: TRBV7-2; size: .; D: .; CDR3: CASSLVPSSGANVLTF; DNA: TGTGCCAGCAGCTTAGTCCCCAGCTCTGGGGCCAACGTCCTGACTTTC
J: TRBJ2-5; V: TRBV30; size: .; D: TRBD1; CDR3: CAWTPGQNQETQYF; DNA: TGTGCCTGGACCCCGGGACAGAACCAAGAGACCCAGTACTTC
J: TRBJ2-3; V: TRBV7-3; size: .; D: .; CDR3: CASSLGLTDTQYF; DNA: TGTGCCAGCAGCTTGGGACTCACAGATACGCAGTATTTT
J: TRBJ2-5; V: TRBV11-3; size: .; D: TRBD1; CDR3: CASSQTGGLETQYF; DNA: TGTGCCAGCAGCCAAACAGGGGGCTTGGAGACCCAGTACTTC
J: TRBJ2-1; V: TRBV6-6; size: .; D: TRBD2; CDR3: CATQGLASANEQFF; DNA: TGTGCCACCCAGGGACTAGCGTCGGCCAATGAGCAGTTCTTC
J: TRBJ1-1; V: TRBV5-1; size: few; D: .; CDR3: CASSPWGGETEAFF; DNA: TGCGCCAGCAGCCCCTGGGGGGGAGAGACTGAAGCTTTCTTT
J: TRBJ2-3; V: TRBV28; size: .; D: .; CDR3: CAPLSLTDTQYF; DNA: TGTGCCCCTCTGTCTCTCACAGATACGCAGTATTTT
J: TRBJ2-3; V: TRBV19; size: once; D: TRBD2; CDR3: CASSIEPPGGVADTQYF; DNA: TGTGCCAGTAGTATAGAACCCCCCGGGGGGGTCGCAGATACGCAGTATTTT
J: TRBJ2-1; V: TRBV14; size: .; D: .; CDR3: CASSQSRGVYNEQFF; DNA: TGTGCCAGCAGCCAGTCCAGGGGCGTTTACAATGAGCAGTTCTTC
J: TRBJ2-1; V: TRBV10-3; size: .; D: TRBD2; CDR3: CAISELVSGRAEQFF; DNA: TGTGCCATCAGTGAGTTGGTTAGCGGGAGGGCTGAGCAGTTCTTC
J: TRBJ1-1; V: TRBV4-1; size: .; D: TRBD1; CDR3: CASSPWTGEAFF; DNA: TGCGCCAGCAGCCCTTGGACAGGCGAAGCTTTCTTT
J: TRBJ1-5; V: TRBV11-2; size: .; D: .; CDR3: CASSLGGGQPQHF; DNA: TGTGCCAGCAGCTTAGGAGGAGGTCAGCCCCAGCATTTT
J: TRBJ1-5; V: TRBV18; size: .; D: .; CDR3: CASSDRIRAKYQPQHF; DNA: TGTGCCAGCTCAGACCGGATCAGGGCAAAGTATCAGCCCCAGCATTTT
J: TRBJ2-7; V: TRBV27; size: once; D: TRBD1; CDR3: CASSAPGQGSEQYF; DNA: TGTGCCAGCAGTGCCCCCGGACAGGGCTCCGAGCAGTACTTC
J: TRBJ2-6; V: TRBV7-2; size: once; D: .; CDR3: CASSSTGTSGANVLTF; DNA: TGTGCCAGCAGCTCTACAGGGACATCTGGGGCCAACGTCCTGACTTTC
J: TRBJ2-1; V: TRBV6-5; size: .; D: TRBD2; CDR3: CASSYSSSGRHNEQFF; DNA: TGTGCCAGCAGTTACTCTTCTAGCGGGAGGCACAATGAGCAGTTCTTC
J: TRBJ1-1; V: TRBV5-1; size: .; D: TRBD1; CDR3: CASSQGGGQGNTEAFF; DNA: TGCGCCAGCAGCCAAGGGGGGGGACAGGGAAACACTGAAGCTTTCTTT
J: TRBJ2-1; V: TRBV13; size: .; D: TRBD2; CDR3: CASSFSTSGRSYNEQFF; DNA: TGTGCCAGCAGCTTCTCGACTAGCGGGCGGTCCTACAATGAGCAGTTCTTC
J: TRBJ1-3; V: TRBV21-1; size: once; D: .; CDR3: CASSRNEGGRNTIYF; DNA: TGTGCCAGCAGCCGAAACGAAGGGGGTAGAAACACCATATATTTT
J: TRBJ1-3; V: TRBV6-1; size: .; D: TRBD1; CDR3: CASDQGAGNTIYF; DNA: TGTGCCTCAGACCAGGGGGCCGGAAACACCATATATTTT
J: TRBJ2-3; V: TRBV10-3; size: few; D: TRBD2; CDR3: CAISALAGVGTDTQYF; DNA: TGTGCCATCAGTGCGCTAGCGGGAGTCGGCACAGATACGCAGTATTTT
J: TRBJ1-2; V: TRBV6-5; size: .; D: .; CDR3: CASLGAYGYTF; DNA: TGTGCCAGCCTAGGGGCCTATGGCTACACCTTC
J: TRBJ2-6; V: TRBV27; size: .; D: .; CDR3: CASSFLGHSGANVLTF; DNA: TGTGCCAGCAGTTTTTTGGGGCACTCTGGGGCCAACGTCCTGACTTTC
J: TRBJ2-1; V: TRBV9; size: .; D: TRBD1; CDR3: CASSVEGRGLDEQFF; DNA: TGTGCCAGCAGCGTAGAAGGCAGGGGGCTGGATGAGCAGTTCTTC
J: TRBJ2-6; V: TRBV5-1; size: .; D: TRBD2; CDR3: CASSFGGFGANVLTF; DNA: TGCGCCAGCAGCTTCGGGGGGTTTGGGGCCAACGTCCTGACTTTC
J: TRBJ2-1; V: TRBV5-1; size: .; D: TRBD2; CDR3: CASSLVGGDQAEQFF; DNA: TGCGCCAGCAGCTTGGTTGGGGGGGACCAGGCTGAGCAGTTCTTC
J: TRBJ1-5; V: TRBV2; size: few; D: TRBD1; CDR3: CASSGQGANQPQHF; DNA: TGTGCCAGCAGTGGACAGGGGGCCAATCAGCCCCAGCATTTT
J: TRBJ1-5; V: TRBV28; size: .; D: .; CDR3: CASNFHSNQPQHF; DNA: TGTGCCAGCAACTTTCATAGCAATCAGCCCCAGCATTTT
J: TRBJ2-3; V: TRBV25-1; size: .; D: TRBD2; CDR3: CASSDLLAGADTQYF; DNA: TGTGCCAGCAGTGATCTCTTGGCGGGGGCAGATACGCAGTATTTT
J: TRBJ1-1; V: TRBV29-1; size: once; D: .; CDR3: CSVDVGLGTEAFF; DNA: TGCAGCGTTGATGTGGGGCTAGGCACTGAAGCTTTCTTT
J: TRBJ2-2; V: TRBV7-8; size: .; D: TRBD2; CDR3: CASSSRSGSDGELFF; DNA: TGTGCCAGCAGCTCCAGAAGCGGGAGTGACGGGGAGCTGTTTTTT
J: TRBJ1-4; V: TRBV19; size: once; D: TRBD1; CDR3: CASRTTGVVEKLFF; DNA: TGTGCCAGTAGGACAACAGGGGTTGTTGAAAAACTGTTTTTT